This entry concerns a single TCR beta chain. The data derive from a study of blood T cell repertoires in COVID-19. Trimming left V 4 bases short and J 3 bases short, with 8 bases between. The CDR3 length is 13 residues. Libraries were prepared by immunoSEQ multiplex PCR; TCRdb keeps only in-frame clonotypes and omits some of them. Altogether about 88,000 clones are present, more than 70% being singletons, with the ten largest covering about 2.7%. Sequenced material: peripheral blood. The receptor was derived from an elderly woman with acute or convalescent COVID-19. V usage is TRBV12-3 or TRBV12-4 and J usage is TRBJ2-3, with D perhaps matching TRBD2 (5 bases). The CDR3 nucleotides read TGTGCCAGCAGTTCGAGCGGAACAGATACGCAGTATTTT. Its protein is CASSSSGTDTQYF.